This T cell receptor beta chain was identified during a study of blood T cell repertoires in COVID-19. In the study overall: Acute-phase and convalescent COVID-19 samples originated in the United States, Italy and Spain. In each case, the material was cDNA or gDNA derived from T cells, B-cell-depleted T cells, or PBMCs.

The CDR3 contains 17 residues. Germline V gene data show CDR1 as SGHRS and CDR2 as YFSETQ. With 0 bases removed from V and 6 bases from J, the gap between germline ends came to 20 bases. Repertoires were generated with immunoSEQ multiplex PCR, while TCRdb's copy carries only in-frame clones and drops some. The sample has 250,000 to 350,000 clones, approximately 84% seen once; the top ten hold approximately 1.5%. Seattle patients were enrolled during active infection and followed longitudinally. This TCR was sampled from a human donor with COVID-19, enrolled during active disease. The donor label of this sample is uncertain. Material for sequencing was peripheral blood. The rearrangement uses TRBV5-1 and TRBJ2-3, with D unresolved. In DNA form, the CDR3 reads TGCGCCAGCAGCTTGGGATTGTCTACGGAGCCAATGGATACGCAGTATTTT. Protein product: CASSLGLSTEPMDTQYF. The full variable domain, its missing parts supplied by reference TRBV5-1 and TRBJ2-3, is KAGVTQTPRYLIKTRGQQVTLSCSPISGHRSVSWYQQTPGQGLQFLFEYFSETQRNKGNFPGRFSGRQFSNSRSEMNVSTLELGDSALYLCASSLGLSTEPMDTQYFGPGTRLTVL.